This T cell receptor beta chain is from a study of shared clonotypes between healthy human individuals. Study results and limitations: In the sorted subsets, rarefaction showed sequencing was incomplete despite large depth.

For this clone: Its antigen is not known.

Naive-designated CD8 cells lacked CD45RO, were positively enriched for CCR7, and omitted terminally differentiated effector memory CD45RA+ cells. Method: immunoSEQ multiplex PCR; TCRdb's copy keeps in-frame clones and lacks some. The sample has 1.5 million to 2.5 million clones; about 94% are singletons. Material: naive CD8+ T cells sorted from blood. This TCR came from a man between 18 and 35 years old in good health.

This CDR3 reads CASSEDRTEAFF. The CDR3 region has the DNA TGTGCCAGCAGCGAGGACCGAACTGAAGCTTTCTTT. This rearrangement joins TRBV11-2 to TRBJ1-1; D gene ambiguous. Germline loops: CDR1 SGHAT, CDR2 FQNNGV. Trimming left V 5 bases short and J 5 bases short, with 9 bases between. The CDR3 is made up of 12 amino acids.